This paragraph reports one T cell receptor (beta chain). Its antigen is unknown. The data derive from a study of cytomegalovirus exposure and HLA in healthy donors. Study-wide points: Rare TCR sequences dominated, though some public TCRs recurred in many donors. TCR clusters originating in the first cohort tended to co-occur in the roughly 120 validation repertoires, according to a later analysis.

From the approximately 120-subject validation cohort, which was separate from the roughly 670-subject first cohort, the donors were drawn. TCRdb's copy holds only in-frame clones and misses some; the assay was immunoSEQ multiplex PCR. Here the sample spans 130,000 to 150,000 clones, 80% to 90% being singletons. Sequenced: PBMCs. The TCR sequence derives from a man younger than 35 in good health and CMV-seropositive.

The DNA of the CDR3 is TGTGCCAGCAGTTTTATAGGGTCGGGGCAGCCCCAGCATTTT. Its translation: CASSFIGSGQPQHF. The rearrangement links TRBV27 to TRBJ1-5; D remains unclear. V gave up 3 bases and J gave up 7 bases, with 13 bases separating them. Per the germline V gene, CDR1 is MNHEY and CDR2 is SMNVEV (reference sequence). This CDR3 has 14 amino acids.